The clone carrying this T cell receptor (beta chain) was detected many times. Unmatched junction bases numbered 7, after V lost 5 bases and J lost 4 bases. The CDR3 totals 14 residues. The germline V gene has CDR1 MNHEY and CDR2 SVGEGT. Each CDR3 protein is one row after TCRdb ran MiXCR on the RT-PCR reads. The sample holds 650,000 to 800,000 distinct CDR3 sequences, approximately 14% seen once. The TCR comes from a female donor in good health, serving as a healthy control. The chain couples TRBV6-2 or TRBV6-3 to TRBJ2-7; 8 positions match TRBD1. Sequenced material: memory CD4+ T cells from blood. In DNA, the CDR3 is TGTGCCAGCAGTCCAGGGGGCGCGATTTACGAGCAGTACTTC. This translates into CASSPGGAIYEQYF.